The 14 T cell receptor beta chains listed next were all sequenced from one sample in a study of persistence of HIV-infected CD4 T cells. The libraries were made with immunoSEQ version 4 in survey mode. Here immunoSEQ multiplex PCR was the method, and the copy in TCRdb shows in-frame clones only, minus some. The table lists 15,000 to 20,000 clones, less than 75% of them singletons, with approximately 9.2% in the top ten. These receptors' targets are unknown. Lysates of CMV-infected fibroblasts at around 9.9 ug/mL stimulated these cells. Responding CD4+ T cells were sorted by upregulation of both CD40 ligand and CD69. Specimen: CD4+ T cells sorted from PBMCs after roughly 18-hour stimulation, collected from a patient who received antiretroviral therapy. These receptors originate from an adult woman with HIV who was CMV-seropositive.

This CDR3 is CASSLVGGQQYQPQHF. The CDR3 nucleotides are TGTGCCAGCAGCTTAGTCGGGGGACAGCAGTATCAGCCCCAGCATTTT. The chain recombines TRBV7-2 with TRBJ1-5, with TRBD1 matching 7 bases. CDR1 and CDR2 from the germline V gene are SGHTA and FQGNSA. The V segment lost 1 base and the J segment 5 bases; nucleotides outside the gene matches: 8. CDR3 length equals 16 residues.

Only a few counts were recorded for this clone. The chain has TRBV27 and TRBJ2-7; D remains unclear. The CDR3 has 12 amino acids. The V gene's germline CDR1 is MNHEY and CDR2 SMNVEV (reference sequence). The V end was cut by 8 bases, the J end by 2 bases, with 10 bases between. The CDR3 DNA is TGTGCCAGCGCGACTGATCCCTACGAGCAGTACTTC. Its translation is CASATDPYEQYF.

This chain links TRBV18 with TRBJ1-5, with 8 bases identical to TRBD1. The CDR3 runs 15 residues. Germline V gene data show CDR1 as KGHSH and CDR2 as LQKENI. The J segment lost 2 bases and the V segment lost 6 bases, leaving 6 bases of the junction unmatched. Written as DNA, the CDR3 is TGTGCCAGCTCTCCGGACAGGGTTGGCAATCAGCCCCAGCATTTT. Translating gives CASSPDRVGNQPQHF. The whole variable domain, remainder taken from reference TRBV18 and TRBJ1-5, is NAGVMQNPRHLVRRRGQEARLRCSPMKGHSHVYWYRQLPEEGLKFMVYLQKENIIDESGMPKERFSAEFPKEGPSILRIQQVVRGDSAAYFCASSPDRVGNQPQHFGDGTRLSIL.

This chain's CDR3 is CASRDREHSPLHF. The CDR3 DNA reads TGTGCCAGCCGAGACAGGGAGCATTCACCCCTCCACTTT. The chain employs TRBV12-3 or TRBV12-4 and TRBJ1-6, with TRBD1 matching over 7 bases. This CDR3 comprises 13 residues. Trimming at V came to 8 bases and at J to 8 bases, leaving 6 bases not matched to a gene.

This clone is judged medium-sized. This sequence joins TRBV5-3 and TRBJ2-1; 14 bases agree with TRBD2. TRBV5-3 is flagged as an ORF with uncertain function. The CDR3 covers 19 residues. Unmatched junction bases numbered 7, after V lost 2 bases and J lost 0 bases. DNA for the CDR3: TGTGCCAGAAGCTTCCGGACTAGCGGGGGGATGAGCTCCTACAATGAGCAGTTCTTC. Protein product: CARSFRTSGGMSSYNEQFF.

The chain recombines TRBV12-3 or TRBV12-4 with TRBJ1-1, with 8 bases that match TRBD1. The V and J ends lost 6 bases and 9 bases, in that order; junction bases with no gene match: 6. The CDR3 consists of 12 residues. The CDR3 loop reads CASSARDRKAFF. In DNA, the CDR3 is TGTGCCAGCAGCGCAAGGGACAGGAAAGCTTTCTTT.

The V call is TRBV19, the J call TRBJ2-1; D uncertain. With 3 bases removed from V and 5 bases from J, the gap between germline ends came to 2 bases. Germline assignment: CDR1 LNHDA and CDR2 SQIVND (reference sequence). This CDR3 is 11 amino acids long. CDR3 DNA: TGTGCCAGTAGTATCCACAATGAGCAGTTCTTC. This encodes CASSIHNEQFF.

The rearrangement links TRBV29-1 to TRBJ1-2; TRBD1 might be the D (6 bases). The CDR3 runs to 14 residues. The germline CDR1 and CDR2 sequences are SQVTM and ANQGSEA. Trimming stripped 6 bases from V and 13 bases from J, with 27 bases between. The CDR3 nucleotides read TGCAGCGTGCGACCAGAAGGGGGGCCAGATGGGTCCACCTTC. Protein sequence: CSVRPEGGPDGSTF.

The chain combines TRBV7-3 with TRBJ2-2; 8 nucleotides match TRBD2. Germline CDR1 is SGHTA and CDR2 is FQGTGA. The CDR3 loop spans 16 amino acids. J was trimmed by 8 bases and V by 5 bases; bases with no gene match: 13. CDR3: CASSPNGGALTGELFF. DNA for the CDR3: TGTGCCAGCAGCCCCAACGGGGGGGCCTTAACTGGGGAGCTGTTTTTT.

This clone was counted only a few times. This chain links TRBV5-1 with TRBJ2-1, with 9 bases that match TRBD1. CDR3 length: 16 amino acids. CDR1 and CDR2 (germline): SGHRS, YFSETQ. V shed 4 bases, J shed 2 bases, and the junction held 7 bases outside the gene matches. CDR3 loop: CASSTGQGIPYNEQFF. CDR3 coding DNA: TGCGCCAGCAGCACGGGACAGGGAATCCCCTACAATGAGCAGTTCTTC.

V gene TRBV2 combines with J gene TRBJ1-6; 11 positions match TRBD1. Germline V gene lookup returns CDR1 SNHLY and CDR2 FYNNEI. V lost 8 bases and J lost 8; bases outside the gene matches: 5. The CDR3 covers 14 residues. DNA for the CDR3: TGTGCCAGCTGGACAGGGGGCATAGATTCACCCCTCCACTTT. This encodes CASWTGGIDSPLHF.

The chain couples TRBV18 to TRBJ1-5, with 10 bases lining up with TRBD1. J gave up 0 bases and V 5 bases, and 13 bases lay outside the gene matches. The germline V gene has CDR1 KGHSH and CDR2 LQKENI. The CDR3 has 19 amino acids. The CDR3 here is CASSALPGQGTVSNQPQHF. The CDR3 nucleotides read TGTGCCAGCTCAGCCCTCCCGGGACAGGGGACGGTTAGCAATCAGCCCCAGCATTTT. The full variable domain, its missing parts supplied by reference TRBV18 and TRBJ1-5, is NAGVMQNPRHLVRRRGQEARLRCSPMKGHSHVYWYRQLPEEGLKFMVYLQKENIIDESGMPKERFSAEFPKEGPSILRIQQVVRGDSAAYFCASSALPGQGTVSNQPQHFGDGTRLSIL.

This clone was seen a handful of times. The genes are TRBV19 and TRBJ1-2, with D hard to call. The V gene's germline CDR1 is LNHDA and CDR2 SQIVND (reference sequence). The CDR3 loop spans 12 amino acids. V lost 5 bases, J lost 5 bases, and 9 bases lay in between. CDR3 nucleotide sequence: TGTGCCAGTAGTCTGAGCGTATATGGCTACACCTTC. Encoded protein: CASSLSVYGYTF. Filled out from reference TRBV19 and TRBJ1-2, the complete variable domain reads DGGITQSPKYLFRKEGQNVTLSCEQNLNHDAMYWYRQDPGQGLRLIYYSQIVNDFQKGDIAEGYSVSREKKESFPLTVTSAQKNPTAFYLCASSLSVYGYTFGSGTRLTVV.

The rearrangement links TRBV2 to TRBJ1-6, with D unresolved. Trimming left V 11 bases short and J 6 bases short, with 14 bases between. Germline values: CDR1 SNHLY, CDR2 FYNNEI. CDR3 size: 13 residues. The CDR3 DNA follows: TGTGCCGCAACCGGGAACATTAATTCACCCCTCCACTTT. Residues: CAATGNINSPLHF.